A single sample is the source of the 27 T cell receptor beta chains below, sequenced in a study of shared clonotypes between healthy human individuals. Data came from immunoSEQ multiplex PCR; TCRdb stores just in-frame clones and leaves some out. The sample shows around 2,000,000 clones, 85% to 95% of them seen only once. What was sequenced was naive CD4+ T cells sorted from blood. Subset of the sample: CD45RA+ positively selected. Receptors originate from a man between 18 and 29 years old in good health.

The CDR3 DNA follows: TGCAGCGTAGGACAGTTATTCTCCTACAATGAGCAGTTCTTC. It yields the protein CSVGQLFSYNEQFF. The V and J genes are TRBV29-1 and TRBJ2-1; possibly TRBD1 for D (6 bases). Trimming took 6 bases from V and 0 from J, leaving 12 bases between them. The CDR3 contains 14 residues. The V gene's germline CDR1 is SQVTM and CDR2 ANQGSEA.

The gene calls are TRBV6-7 and TRBJ2-7, with a tentative D call TRBD2 (5 bases). TRBV6-7 is designated an ORF whose function remains uncertain. This CDR3 has 14 residues. Trimming removed 9 bases at V and 0 bases at J, with 15 bases between. CDR3 DNA: TGTGCCAGTCCACCGGAGGCAGACTCCTACGAGCAGTACTTC. Translation gives CASPPEADSYEQYF.

CDR3 amino acids: CASSVPGGSYEQYF. The CDR3, as DNA: TGTGCCAGCAGTGTGCCAGGGGGGTCCTACGAGCAGTACTTC. The rearrangement uses TRBV25-1 and TRBJ2-7; weak D call: TRBD1 (7 bases). CDR1 and CDR2 (germline): MGHDK, SYGVNS. The length of the CDR3 is 14 residues. V dropped 4 bases and J dropped 1 base, with 11 bases sitting between them.

The chain recombines TRBV10-3 with TRBJ2-3; TRBD2 matches at 13 bases. Germline assignment: CDR1 ENHRY and CDR2 SYGVKD. CDR3 length: 16 amino acids. After removal of 6 bases from V and 2 bases from J, the junction contained 5 bases not matched to a gene. CDR3 sequence: CAIRGGTSGTTDTQYF. As DNA, the CDR3 is TGTGCCATCAGGGGAGGGACTAGCGGGACCACAGATACGCAGTATTTT.

The chain links TRBV13 to TRBJ2-5, with D possibly matching TRBD1 (6 bases). Looked up from germline, CDR1 is PRHDT and CDR2 is FYEKMQ (reference sequence). This CDR3 comprises 16 residues. V gave up 2 bases and J gave up 0 bases, with 13 bases separating them. CDR3 in amino acids: CASSLNTGYDQETQYF. The CDR3 DNA reads TGTGCCAGCAGCTTAAACACAGGGTATGACCAAGAGACCCAGTACTTC.

V is TRBV6-4 and J is TRBJ2-3, with 13 bases matching TRBD2. The junction had 9 bases not matched to a gene; V was cut back by 6 bases and J by 0 bases. This CDR3 has 18 amino acids. CDR1 is MRHNA and CDR2 is SNTAGT in the germline V gene. CDR3 loop: CASRGGLAGHSSTDTQYF. The DNA of the CDR3 is TGTGCCAGCAGGGGGGGACTAGCGGGACACTCTAGCACAGATACGCAGTATTTT.

The CDR3 nucleotides are TGTGCCAGCACCATCCTTGCCGGCTCCTACGAGCAGTACTTC. Its protein product is CASTILAGSYEQYF. J is TRBJ2-7 and V is TRBV6-5; D gene ambiguous. Germline CDR1 reads MNHEY; CDR2 reads SVGAGI. Deletions cut 7 bases from V and 0 bases from J, with 13 bases between. This CDR3 has 14 amino acids.

The rearrangement uses TRBV2 and TRBJ1-1; weak D call: TRBD1 (5 bases). Per germline, CDR1 SNHLY and CDR2 FYNNEI. Trimming cost V 7 bases and J 4 bases, with 16 bases left between them. CDR3 length: 14 amino acids. CDR3: CASNHDSLLTEAFF. The CDR3 DNA follows: TGTGCCAGCAACCACGACAGTCTCCTCACTGAAGCTTTCTTT.

This clone was recorded at least ten times. In nucleotides, the CDR3 is TGTGCCAGCAGTTTATCGAAGGGTGAAGCTTTCTTT. Protein sequence: CASSLSKGEAFF. This chain connects TRBV27 to TRBJ1-1; no definite D call. The V gene's germline CDR1 is MNHEY and CDR2 SMNVEV (reference sequence). CDR3 size: 12 residues. V dropped 0 bases and J dropped 7 bases, with 6 bases sitting between them.

V is TRBV11-2 and J is TRBJ1-2, with TRBD1 identical over 8 bases. Trimming at V came to 4 bases and at J to 4 bases, leaving 5 bases not matched to a gene. Looked up from germline, CDR1 is SGHAT and CDR2 is FQNNGV. CDR3 length: 14 residues. In DNA form, the CDR3 reads TGTGCCAGCAGCTCTCAGGGGGCAGGCTATGGCTACACCTTC. Translation gives CASSSQGAGYGYTF.

V is TRBV4-1 and J is TRBJ1-4, with D possibly TRBD1 on 5 matching bases. This CDR3 has 17 amino acids. V was trimmed by 0 bases and J by 7 bases, leaving 18 bases between them. Germline V lookup: CDR1 MGHRA, CDR2 YSYEKL. CDR3: CASSQDNQGWGSEKLFF. For the CDR3, the DNA is TGCGCCAGCAGCCAAGATAACCAGGGTTGGGGTAGTGAAAAACTGTTTTTT.

The chain is built from TRBV9 and TRBJ1-3; D is ambiguous. V lost 0 bases and J 5 bases, leaving 3 bases between the germline ends. Germline V gene sequence: CDR1 SGDLS, CDR2 YYNGEE. The CDR3 sequence is 12 residues long. The CDR3 spells CASSVDRNTIYF. The CDR3 DNA is TGTGCCAGCAGCGTAGACAGAAACACCATATATTTT.

This clone came up once. V and J are TRBV1 and TRBJ1-5. TRBV1 is shown as a pseudogene. CDR3 size: 15 residues. CDR3 bases: TGCACCAGCAGCCAAGAGGGGGAAGGGGATCAGCCCCAGCATTTT. Amino acid sequence: CTSSQEGEGDQPQHF.

The chain couples TRBV6-5 to TRBJ1-2; D ambiguous. Trimming pared 6 bases from V and 5 bases from J, leaving 16 bases between. The CDR3 extends over 14 amino acids. The germline V gene has CDR1 MNHEY and CDR2 SVGAGI. CDR3 sequence (DNA): TGTGCCAGCAGGGCCCGTAGCGGATTTTATGGCTACACCTTC. Its translation is CASRARSGFYGYTF.

The chain joins TRBV15 to TRBJ1-4; 9 bases fit TRBD1. The germline gives CDR1 LNHNV, CDR2 YYDKDF (reference sequence). Germline trimming cut 0 bases from V and 1 base from J; bases unmatched to any gene: 9. The CDR3 is 19 amino acids. CDR3 in amino acids: CATSRDVHTGGLTNEKLFF. CDR3 coding DNA: TGTGCCACCAGCAGAGACGTACACACAGGGGGCTTAACTAATGAAAAACTGTTTTTT. The full variable domain, completed using reference TRBV15 and TRBJ1-4, is DAMVIQNPRYQVTQFGKPVTLSCSQTLNHNVMYWYQQKSSQAPKLLFHYYDKDFNNEADTPDNFQSRRPNTSFCFLDIRSPGLGDTAMYLCATSRDVHTGGLTNEKLFFGSGTQLSVL.

This clone was seen a single time. This chain connects TRBV5-1 to TRBJ1-2; D unresolved. The CDR3 runs to 15 residues. V lost 4 bases and J 2 bases, leaving 15 bases between the germline ends. Germline V gives CDR1 SGHRS, CDR2 YFSETQ. The CDR3 protein is CASSARTNGNYGYTF. In DNA, the CDR3 is TGCGCCAGCAGCGCGAGGACCAATGGAAACTATGGCTACACCTTC.

The chain uses TRBV19 and TRBJ2-7; maybe TRBD1 (6 bases). V dropped 5 bases and J dropped 5 bases, with 13 bases sitting between them. The germline V gene encodes CDR1 LNHDA and CDR2 SQIVND (reference sequence). There are 13 residues in the CDR3. Here the CDR3 DNA reads TGTGCCAGTAGTGACAGGAACTTCCACGAGCAGTACTTC. Its translation is CASSDRNFHEQYF.

V gene TRBV10-3 combines with J gene TRBJ1-4; 8 bases align to TRBD1. The junction had 2 bases not matched to a gene; V was cut back by 3 bases and J by 8 bases. The CDR3 runs 13 residues. Germline CDR1 is ENHRY and CDR2 is SYGVKD. The CDR3 DNA follows: TGTGCCATCAGTGACAGGGGGCGAGAAAAACTGTTTTTT. Its protein product is CAISDRGREKLFF.

The chain combines TRBV6-1 with TRBJ1-5, with D uncertain. Trimming stripped 1 base from V and 0 bases from J, with 7 bases between. Germline CDR1 is MNHNS and CDR2 is SASEGT. The CDR3 covers 15 residues. This CDR3 is CASSEVTNSNQPQHF. CDR3 sequence (DNA): TGTGCCAGCAGTGAAGTCACTAATAGCAATCAGCCCCAGCATTTT.

The V and J genes are TRBV9 and TRBJ2-1; TRBD1 might be the D (6 bases). V was shortened by 4 bases and J by 8 bases, with 13 bases between the two germline ends. Germline values: CDR1 SGDLS, CDR2 YYNGEE. The CDR3 loop spans 13 amino acids. The CDR3 DNA reads TGTGCCAGCAGCCCACCCAGGGGCGATGAGCAGTTCTTC. Protein sequence: CASSPPRGDEQFF. Combining the CDR3 with reference TRBV9 and TRBJ2-1 gives the whole variable domain DSGVTQTPKHLITATGQRVTLRCSPRSGDLSVYWYQQSLDQGLQFLIQYYNGEERAKGNILERFSAQQFPDLHSELNLSSLELGDSALYFCASSPPRGDEQFFGPGTRLTVL.

CDR3 residues: CASRRGTDSPLHF. CDR3 coding DNA: TGTGCCAGCCGCCGGGGGACAGATTCACCCCTCCACTTT. This sequence joins TRBV7-9 and TRBJ1-6; 7 positions match TRBD1. Per germline, CDR1 SEHNR and CDR2 FQNEAQ (reference sequence). The CDR3 is made up of 13 amino acids. V lost 8 bases to trimming and J lost 8 bases; unmatched junction nucleotides: 6.

This chain uses TRBV9 with TRBJ1-4, with TRBD1 matching over 10 bases. V lost 0 bases to trimming and J lost 6 bases; unmatched junction nucleotides: 8. Germline values: CDR1 SGDLS, CDR2 YYNGEE. This CDR3 spans 17 amino acids. The CDR3 nucleotides read TGTGCCAGCAGCGTAGTAGTGGGGGACAGGGGTTATGAAAAACTGTTTTTT. Translating gives CASSVVVGDRGYEKLFF. The full variable domain, its missing parts supplied by reference TRBV9 and TRBJ1-4, is DSGVTQTPKHLITATGQRVTLRCSPRSGDLSVYWYQQSLDQGLQFLIQYYNGEERAKGNILERFSAQQFPDLHSELNLSSLELGDSALYFCASSVVVGDRGYEKLFFGSGTQLSVL.

Only one count was recorded for this clone. The chain combines TRBV28 with TRBJ1-1; 7 nucleotides match TRBD1. Trimming at V came to 2 bases and at J to 4 bases, leaving 7 bases not matched to a gene. The length of the CDR3 is 15 residues. Germline assignment: CDR1 MDHEN and CDR2 SYDVKM. The CDR3 reads CASSLEGARSTEAFF. CDR3 DNA sequence: TGTGCCAGCAGTTTAGAGGGGGCGAGGAGCACTGAAGCTTTCTTT.

The J gene is TRBJ2-7, the V gene TRBV6-1; 8 bases map to TRBD1. This CDR3 comprises 13 residues. The germline gives CDR1 MNHNS, CDR2 SASEGT. The V and J ends lost 7 bases and 1 base, in that order; junction bases with no gene match: 3. The CDR3 loop is CASTGQGSYEQYF. In DNA form, the CDR3 reads TGTGCCAGCACCGGACAGGGTTCCTACGAGCAGTACTTC.

The V call is TRBV6-1, the J call TRBJ2-7; D remains unclear. The germline V gene encodes CDR1 MNHNS and CDR2 SASEGT. V was clipped by 2 bases and J by 7 bases, with 18 bases between them. This CDR3 has 15 residues. The CDR3 sequence: CASSEIGPGWGEQYF. The CDR3 nucleotides are TGTGCCAGCAGTGAAATAGGACCCGGGTGGGGAGAGCAGTACTTC.

This chain links TRBV30 with TRBJ2-1, with D perhaps TRBD2 (7 bases). This CDR3 has 14 residues. Germline V gene data show CDR1 as GTSNPN and CDR2 as SVGIG (reference sequence). Trimming took 5 bases from V and 2 from J, leaving 13 bases between them. Here the CDR3 reads CAWEPGGTYNEQFF. CDR3 DNA: TGTGCCTGGGAGCCGGGGGGCACCTACAATGAGCAGTTCTTC.

With regard to this clone: An end of the junction does not agree with germline; a read error may underlie this. The chain has TRBV7-7 and TRBJ2-5; D is possibly TRBD1 (6 bases). CDR3 length: 14 amino acids. CDR1 is SSHAT, CDR2 FNYEAQ, per germline (reference sequence). CDR3 coding DNA: TGTGCTAGCAGCTTAGCGAACAGGGAAGAGACCCAGTACTTC. It specifies CASSLANREETQYF.